Below are 8 T cell receptor beta chains sequenced from a single sample in a study of T cell repertoires in cytomegalovirus infection. Using its own MiXCR run on the reads, TCRdb lists one record per CDR3 protein. The top ten clones hold over 10% of a sample with about 920,000 distinct CDR3 sequences, 25% to 40% of them seen once. Which antigens these TCRs recognize remains unknown. The sample in question was cultured CD8+ T cells from PBMCs, obtained from culture after CMV antigen stimulation. The receptors come from a human donor in good health (CMV status not recorded). Some clones in this sample may be carry-over from other donors' samples.

The chain joins TRBV11-2 to TRBJ1-5, with TRBD1 identical over 8 bases. V trimming: 1 base; J trimming: 7 bases; junction bases outside the gene matches: 6. The CDR3 sequence is 15 residues long. In germline, CDR1 is SGHAT, CDR2 FQNNGV. CDR3 nucleotides: TGTGCCAGCAGCTTAGGCAGGGGGCCAGGACAGCCCCAGCATTTT. Protein: CASSLGRGPGQPQHF.

This clonotype was detected a few times. The chain links TRBV7-9 to TRBJ2-2, with TRBD1 identical over 8 bases. CDR1 is SEHNR, CDR2 FQNEAQ, per germline (reference sequence). This CDR3 region has 16 residues. V shed 3 bases and J 6 bases; nucleotides not matched to a gene: 9. The CDR3 reads CASSFIGQGDPGELFF. DNA for the CDR3: TGTGCCAGCAGCTTTATCGGACAGGGAGACCCCGGGGAGCTGTTTTTT. The whole variable domain, remainder taken from reference TRBV7-9 and TRBJ2-2, is DTGVSQNPRHKITKRGQNVTFRCDPISEHNRLYWYRQTLGQGPEFLTYFQNEAQLEKSRLLSDRFSAERPKGSFSTLEIQRTEQGDSAMYLCASSFIGQGDPGELFFGEGSRLTVL.

The rearrangement links TRBV27 to TRBJ2-2; 11 bases agree with TRBD1. V trimming: 2 bases; J trimming: 7 bases; junction bases outside the gene matches: 6. This CDR3 has 16 residues. CDR1 and CDR2 from the germline V gene are MNHEY and SMNVEV (reference sequence). The CDR3 bases are TGTGCCAGCAGTTTAAGGACAGGGGGCGTGGGCGGGGAGCTGTTTTTT. Translated, it gives CASSLRTGGVGGELFF.

The V gene is TRBV27, the J gene TRBJ1-2, with D possibly matching TRBD1 (5 bases). There are 14 residues in the CDR3. In germline, CDR1 is MNHEY, CDR2 SMNVEV (reference sequence). V shed 0 bases and J shed 4 bases, with 9 bases lying between them. In nucleotides, the CDR3 is TGTGCCAGCAGTTTATCCCCAGGGTTCTATGGCTACACCTTC. Protein sequence: CASSLSPGFYGYTF.

This clonotype was counted between two and nine times. The chain recombines TRBV7-9 with TRBJ2-6; 7 bases map to TRBD2. V dropped 6 bases and J dropped 2; count of bases not matched to a gene: 13. CDR3 length: 18 residues. Germline V gene sequence: CDR1 SEHNR, CDR2 FQNEAQ (reference sequence). The CDR3, as DNA: TGTGCCAGCAGGGATAGTGGGGGGGTGGGGGCTGGGGCCAACGTCCTGACTTTC. Translation: CASRDSGGVGAGANVLTF.

Notes on this clonotype: An end of the junction differs from the germline gene, which may be a read error. This rearrangement joins TRBV7-6 to TRBJ2-6, with D uncertain. Germline V lookup: CDR1 SGHVS, CDR2 FNYEAQ. The CDR3 has 15 amino acids. This CDR3 reads CASSSWVTGVNVLTF. DNA for the CDR3: TGTGCCAGCAGCTCATGGGTAACTGGGGTCAACGTCCTGACTTTC. The variable domain in full, completed from reference TRBV7-6 and TRBJ2-6, reads GAGVSQSPRYKVTKRGQDVALRCDPISGHVSLYWYRQALGQGPEFLTYFNYEAQQDKSGLPNDRFSAERPEGSISTLTIQRTEQRDSAMYRCASSSWVTGVNVLTFGAGSRLTVL.

The chain links TRBV12-3 or TRBV12-4 to TRBJ2-1; 8 bases are a match to TRBD2. V dropped 5 bases and J dropped 6; count of bases not matched to a gene: 9. The CDR3 extends over 15 amino acids. The CDR3 DNA reads as TGTGCCAGCAGTACGGGAGTAGCGGGATCCAATGAGCAGTTCTTC. Residues: CASSTGVAGSNEQFF.

The rearrangement joins TRBV19 to TRBJ1-5; the D is unclear. This CDR3 spans 15 amino acids. Trimming stripped 2 bases from V and 1 base from J, with 9 bases between. Per the germline V gene, CDR1 is LNHDA and CDR2 is SQIVND (reference sequence). The CDR3, as DNA: TGTGCCAGTAGTATAAGCGGGTACAGCAATCAGCCCCAGCATTTT. Amino acid sequence: CASSISGYSNQPQHF.